The sequence of this T cell receptor beta chain was determined in a study of PD-L1 blockade in urothelial cancer. Study in general: Per blood sample, T cells had a median of about 130,000. Study conclusions and caveats: Pretreatment peripheral blood TCR clonality that fell below the median predicted better survival among the patients studied.

Turning to this clone: The antigen is undetermined.

Measured with immunoSEQ multiplex PCR; TCRdb has only the in-frame clones, and not every one. The sample shows about 52,000 clones, 75% of them seen only once. This CDR3 contains 15 residues. The V gene end was trimmed by 3 bases and the J gene end by 10 bases; junction bases not matched to a gene: 9. Germline CDR1 LNHDA, CDR2 SQIVND (reference sequence). Time point noted: pretreatment peripheral blood. Urothelial carcinoma, locally advanced or metastatic, affected the patients. A total of 1 to 8 samples per patient were collected pretreatment and on-treatment. The starting material was PBMCs, obtained around atezolizumab (anti-PD-L1) treatment. The gene calls are TRBV19 and TRBJ1-6; 7 bases line up with TRBD1. This TCR derives from a man between 65 and 85 years old with urothelial cancer. Here the CDR3 DNA reads TGTGCCAGTAGTATGAACAGACAGGGTAACTCACCCCTCCACTTT. It is translated as CASSMNRQGNSPLHF.